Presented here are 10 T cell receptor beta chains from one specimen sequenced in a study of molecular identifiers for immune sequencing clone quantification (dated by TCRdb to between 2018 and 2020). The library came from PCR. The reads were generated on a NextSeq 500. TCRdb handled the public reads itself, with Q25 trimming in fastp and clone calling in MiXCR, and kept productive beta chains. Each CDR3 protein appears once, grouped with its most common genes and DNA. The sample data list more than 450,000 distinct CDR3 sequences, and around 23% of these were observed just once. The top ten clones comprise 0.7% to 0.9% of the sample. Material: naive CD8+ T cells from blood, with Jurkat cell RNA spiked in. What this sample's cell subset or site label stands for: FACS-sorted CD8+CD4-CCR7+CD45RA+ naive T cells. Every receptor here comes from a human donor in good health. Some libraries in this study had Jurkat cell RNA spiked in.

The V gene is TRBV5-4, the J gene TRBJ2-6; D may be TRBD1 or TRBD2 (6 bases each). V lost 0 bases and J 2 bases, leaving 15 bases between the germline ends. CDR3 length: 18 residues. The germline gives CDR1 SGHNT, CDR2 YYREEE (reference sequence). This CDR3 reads CASSLVGQRVPGANVLTF. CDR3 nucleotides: TGTGCCAGCAGCTTGGTAGGACAGCGGGTCCCTGGGGCCAACGTCCTGACTTTC.

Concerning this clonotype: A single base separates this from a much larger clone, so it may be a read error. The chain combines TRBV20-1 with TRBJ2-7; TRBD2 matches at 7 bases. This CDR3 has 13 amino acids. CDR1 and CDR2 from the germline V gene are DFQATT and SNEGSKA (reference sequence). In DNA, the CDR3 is TGCGGTGCTCGGGGGGATGGGTCCTACGAGCAGTACTTC. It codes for CGARGDGSYEQYF.

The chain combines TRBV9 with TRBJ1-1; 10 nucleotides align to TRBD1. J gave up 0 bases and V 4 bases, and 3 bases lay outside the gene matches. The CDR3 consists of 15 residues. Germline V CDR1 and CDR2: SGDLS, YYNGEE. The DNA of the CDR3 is TGTGCCAGCAGCAAGGACAGGGGGATGAACACTGAAGCTTTCTTT. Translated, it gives CASSKDRGMNTEAFF.

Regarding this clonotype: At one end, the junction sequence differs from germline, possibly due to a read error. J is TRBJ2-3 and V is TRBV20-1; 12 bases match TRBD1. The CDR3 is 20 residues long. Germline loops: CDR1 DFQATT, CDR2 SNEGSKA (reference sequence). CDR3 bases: TGCAGTGTCTATCCCCGGGACAGGGGGCAGGGAGGGCCTAGTACAGATACGCAGTGTTTT. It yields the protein CSVYPRDRGQGGPSTDTQCF.

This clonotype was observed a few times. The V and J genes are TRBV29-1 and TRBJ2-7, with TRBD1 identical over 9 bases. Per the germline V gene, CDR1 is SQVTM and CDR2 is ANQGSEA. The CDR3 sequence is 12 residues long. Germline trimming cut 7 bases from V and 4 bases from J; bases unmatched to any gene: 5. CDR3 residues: CSANRGHYEQYF. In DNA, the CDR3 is TGCAGCGCCAACAGGGGGCATTACGAGCAGTACTTC.

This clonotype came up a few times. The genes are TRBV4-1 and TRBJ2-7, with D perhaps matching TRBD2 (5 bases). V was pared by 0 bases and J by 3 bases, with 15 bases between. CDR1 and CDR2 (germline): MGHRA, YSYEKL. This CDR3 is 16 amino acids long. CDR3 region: CASSQDRGARRYEQYF. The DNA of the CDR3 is TGCGCCAGCAGCCAAGATCGGGGTGCCAGACGCTACGAGCAGTACTTC.

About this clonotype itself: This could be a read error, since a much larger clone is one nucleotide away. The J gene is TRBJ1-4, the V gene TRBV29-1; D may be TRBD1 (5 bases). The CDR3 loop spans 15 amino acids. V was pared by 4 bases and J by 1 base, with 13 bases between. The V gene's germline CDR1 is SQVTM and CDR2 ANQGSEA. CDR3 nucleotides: TGCAGCGTTGCTGGGACGGTTGTAACTAATGAAAAACTGTTTTTT. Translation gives CSVAGTVVTNEKLFF.

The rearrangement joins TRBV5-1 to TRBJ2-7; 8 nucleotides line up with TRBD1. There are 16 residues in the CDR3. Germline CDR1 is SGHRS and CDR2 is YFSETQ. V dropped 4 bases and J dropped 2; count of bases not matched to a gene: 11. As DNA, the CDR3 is TGCGCCAGCAGCCCGGAACCGGGACAGGAGACCTACGAGCAGTACTTC. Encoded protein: CASSPEPGQETYEQYF.

CDR3 region: CASSQGTGDYQPQHF. The DNA of the CDR3 is TGTGCCAGCAGCCAAGGGACAGGGGATTATCAGCCCCAGCATTTT. The chain employs TRBV3-1 and TRBJ1-5; 9 nucleotides line up with TRBD1. Per germline, CDR1 LGHDT and CDR2 YNNKEL (reference sequence). After removal of 1 base from V and 5 bases from J, the junction contained 3 bases not matched to a gene. CDR3 length: 15 amino acids.

The CDR3, as DNA: TGTGCCAGCAGCCACCGGGAGGGCGAGCAGTACTTC. Its translation: CASSHREGEQYF. V is TRBV14 and J is TRBJ2-7; 8 bases map to TRBD2. The CDR3 consists of 12 residues. CDR1 is SGHDN, CDR2 FVKESK, per germline. With 3 bases clipped from V and 6 bases from J, the junction kept 1 base outside the gene matches.